The clone carrying this T cell receptor beta chain was observed a handful of times. The antigen is unknown. Germline V gene sequence: CDR1 SEHNR, CDR2 FQNEAQ (reference sequence). This CDR3 spans 13 amino acids. Deletions cut 3 bases from V and 7 bases from J, with 9 bases between. This specimen comes from a study of cytomegalovirus exposure and HLA in healthy donors. The wider study: Clustering assigned about 76% of the approximately 400 genotyped donors to the Caucasian-associated ancestry cluster.

Overall study results and limits: Reports state that TCR beta sequences accurately predicted most subjects' HLA-A and HLA-B alleles. Earlier analysis yielded a pattern in which most TCR beta V segments were productive about 87% or about 30% of the time.

PCR used 60 Vbeta primers and 13 Jbeta primers. TCRdb's copy holds only in-frame clones and misses some; the assay was immunoSEQ multiplex PCR. The sample consists of 100,000 or so clones, roughly four fifths of them appearing once. The source of this sequence is a male donor in good health and CMV-seropositive. The gene calls are TRBV7-9 and TRBJ1-4; D call uncertain. What was sequenced was PBMCs. This CDR3 reads CASSFMGLEKLFF. The CDR3 region has the DNA TGTGCCAGCAGCTTTATGGGCCTTGAAAAACTGTTTTTT.